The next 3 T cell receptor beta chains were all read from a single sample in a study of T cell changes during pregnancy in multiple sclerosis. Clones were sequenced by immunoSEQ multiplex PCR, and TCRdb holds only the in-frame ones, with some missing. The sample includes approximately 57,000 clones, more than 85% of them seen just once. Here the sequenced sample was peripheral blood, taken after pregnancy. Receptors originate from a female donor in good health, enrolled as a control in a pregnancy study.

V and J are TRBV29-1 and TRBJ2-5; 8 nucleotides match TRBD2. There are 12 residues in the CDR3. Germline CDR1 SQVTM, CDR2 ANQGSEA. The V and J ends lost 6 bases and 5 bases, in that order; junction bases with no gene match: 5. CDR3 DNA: TGCAGCGTAACAGCGGGAGTTGAGACCCAGTACTTC. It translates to CSVTAGVETQYF.

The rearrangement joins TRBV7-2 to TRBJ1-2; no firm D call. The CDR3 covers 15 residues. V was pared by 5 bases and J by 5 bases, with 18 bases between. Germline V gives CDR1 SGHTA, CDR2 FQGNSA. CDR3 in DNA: TGTGCCAGCAGCCTCCTCGCGGGAGGGAGGTATGGCTACACCTTC. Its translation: CASSLLAGGRYGYTF.

The CDR3, as DNA: TGTGCCAGCAGTGAGACCGATCGACTCTCCTACGAGCAGTACTTC. Encoded protein: CASSETDRLSYEQYF. The chain employs TRBV28 and TRBJ2-7; D gene unclear. There are 15 residues in the CDR3. V gave up 5 bases and J gave up 0 bases, with 14 bases separating them. Germline lookup yields CDR1 MDHEN and CDR2 SYDVKM.